This T cell receptor beta chain was recorded in a study of control samples from healthy donors and cancer patients. TCRdb's copy holds only in-frame clones and misses some; the assay was immunoSEQ multiplex PCR. The data contain roughly 88,000 clones, 90% to 95% of them singletons. Specimen: blood. This TCR came from a woman in her twenties or thirties in good health.

CDR3 DNA: TGTGCCAGCAGCTTGCCGCGACAGGGATACGAGCAGTACTTC. Translation gives CASSLPRQGYEQYF. This chain connects TRBV5-6 to TRBJ2-7; 7 bases map to TRBD1. The V gene end was trimmed by 1 base and the J gene end by 4 bases; junction bases not matched to a gene: 5. The CDR3 loop spans 14 amino acids. CDR1 and CDR2 (germline): SGHDT, YYEEEE.